This TCR beta chain was documented in a study of T cell clusters in autoimmune cytopenias. Multiplex touch-down PCR amplified TRB using TRB-A and TRB-B pools in one tube. With the multiplex PCR reads reprocessed, TCRdb shows one record per CDR3 protein and no DNA. The sample totals 9,000 to 13,000 distinct CDR3 sequences. About 39,000 genome equivalents of blood DNA were amplified for TRB. The CDR3 runs 15 residues. The germline V gene encodes CDR1 MNHEY and CDR2 SVGAGI. These data were also reused for a study on T cell repertoires in aging, cancer and after chemotherapy.

The rearrangement links TRBV6-5 to TRBJ2-1; TCRdb picks TRBD1, but there is no DNA to check that call. Sequenced: peripheral blood. The receptor's source is a human donor in good health. The CDR3 loop is CASSPSGHGAGEQFF.